This is a list of T cell receptor beta chains from one sample in a study of PD-1 blockade in classical Hodgkin lymphoma. Assay: immunoSEQ multiplex PCR; the TCRdb copy retains only in-frame clones and omits some. Among fewer than 20,000 clones listed, about 80% were seen once. The sequences come from peripheral blood mononuclear cells (PBMCs), collected at baseline. Every receptor here comes from a human donor with classical Hodgkin lymphoma. Both conserved end residues are part of each CDR3. Fields, in order: V gene, D gene, clone size, J gene, CDR3 protein, CDR3 DNA. D genes are given only for firm matches. Size values are once, few and many counts, or a class for expanded clones, and some rows have none.

v_gene: TRBV10-3; d_gene: NA; abundance: few; j_gene: TRBJ1-1; CDR3aa: CAISDPEAVADTEAFF; CDR3nt: TGTGCCATCAGTGACCCCGAGGCAGTGGCCGACACTGAAGCTTTCTTT
v_gene: TRBV29-1; d_gene: TRBD1; abundance: NA; j_gene: TRBJ2-3; CDR3aa: CSVNRGHRKDTQYF; CDR3nt: TGCAGCGTTAACAGGGGGCATAGGAAAGATACGCAGTATTTT
v_gene: TRBV7-2; d_gene: TRBD1; abundance: NA; j_gene: TRBJ1-1; CDR3aa: CASSLAPGQGTEAFF; CDR3nt: TGTGCCAGCAGCTTAGCCCCGGGACAGGGGACTGAAGCTTTCTTT
v_gene: TRBV29-1; d_gene: NA; abundance: NA; j_gene: TRBJ1-4; CDR3aa: CSAKPGTKGEKLFF; CDR3nt: TGCAGCGCCAAACCCGGCACTAAGGGGGAAAAACTGTTTTTT
v_gene: TRBV5-6; d_gene: TRBD1; abundance: NA; j_gene: TRBJ1-4; CDR3aa: CASSPGRTGVEKLFF; CDR3nt: TGTGCCAGCAGCCCGGGCCGGACAGGGGTAGAAAAACTGTTTTTT
v_gene: TRBV6-5; d_gene: NA; abundance: NA; j_gene: TRBJ1-3; CDR3aa: CASSYSGNTIYF; CDR3nt: TGTGCCAGCAGTTACTCTGGAAACACCATATATTTT
v_gene: TRBV6-6; d_gene: NA; abundance: NA; j_gene: TRBJ2-7; CDR3aa: CASSRRAQVYEQYF; CDR3nt: TGTGCCAGCAGCCGCCGGGCCCAAGTTTACGAGCAGTACTTC
v_gene: TRBV7-9; d_gene: NA; abundance: NA; j_gene: TRBJ1-5; CDR3aa: CASSSPEDSNQPQHF; CDR3nt: TGTGCCAGCAGCTCCCCCGAGGATAGCAATCAGCCCCAGCATTTT
v_gene: TRBV7-9; d_gene: NA; abundance: NA; j_gene: TRBJ2-3; CDR3aa: CASSVASSGQGDTQYF; CDR3nt: TGTGCCAGCAGCGTAGCCTCTAGCGGCCAGGGGGATACGCAGTATTTT
v_gene: TRBV4-1; d_gene: TRBD1; abundance: few; j_gene: TRBJ1-1; CDR3aa: CASSQEDRGRLGTEAFF; CDR3nt: TGCGCCAGCAGCCAAGAAGACAGGGGCCGCCTGGGGACTGAAGCTTTCTTT
v_gene: TRBV7-3; d_gene: TRBD2; abundance: NA; j_gene: TRBJ2-3; CDR3aa: CASSPWGLATDTQYF; CDR3nt: TGTGCCAGCAGCCCATGGGGACTAGCAACAGATACGCAGTATTTT
v_gene: TRBV19; d_gene: NA; abundance: NA; j_gene: TRBJ1-4; CDR3aa: CASSWGEASTNEKLFF; CDR3nt: TGTGCCAGTAGTTGGGGTGAAGCCTCAACTAATGAAAAACTGTTTTTT
v_gene: TRBV18; d_gene: NA; abundance: few; j_gene: TRBJ1-5; CDR3aa: CASSYLKPQHF; CDR3nt: TGTGCCAGCTCATACCTAAAGCCCCAGCATTTT
v_gene: TRBV5-1; d_gene: TRBD2; abundance: NA; j_gene: TRBJ2-7; CDR3aa: CASTRLAGGPSYEQYF; CDR3nt: TGCGCCAGCACACGACTAGCGGGAGGGCCGAGCTACGAGCAGTACTTC
v_gene: TRBV7-6; d_gene: NA; abundance: once; j_gene: TRBJ1-2; CDR3aa: CASSLPSRKTYGYTF; CDR3nt: TGTGCCAGCAGCTTGCCATCTCGAAAGACCTATGGCTACACCTTC
v_gene: TRBV7-3; d_gene: NA; abundance: NA; j_gene: TRBJ1-1; CDR3aa: CASSLTPQTEAFF; CDR3nt: TGTGCCAGCAGCTTAACTCCTCAGACTGAAGCTTTCTTT
v_gene: TRBV19; d_gene: NA; abundance: NA; j_gene: TRBJ1-5; CDR3aa: CASSIWQIQVNQPQHF; CDR3nt: TGTGCCAGTAGTATATGGCAGATACAAGTTAATCAGCCCCAGCATTTT
v_gene: TRBV7-2; d_gene: TRBD2; abundance: NA; j_gene: TRBJ2-5; CDR3aa: CASSLGGLGRGETQYF; CDR3nt: TGTGCCAGCAGCTTAGGCGGACTAGGTCGGGGAGAGACCCAGTACTTC
v_gene: TRBV2; d_gene: NA; abundance: NA; j_gene: TRBJ1-3; CDR3aa: CAGSEYDGNTIYF; CDR3nt: TGTGCCGGCAGTGAATACGATGGAAACACCATATATTTT
v_gene: TRBV2; d_gene: NA; abundance: NA; j_gene: TRBJ2-7; CDR3aa: CASSDFYEQYF; CDR3nt: TGTGCCAGCAGTGACTTCTACGAGCAGTACTTC
v_gene: TRBV6-5; d_gene: NA; abundance: NA; j_gene: TRBJ1-4; CDR3aa: CASSIGGGTNEKLFF; CDR3nt: TGTGCCAGCAGCATAGGGGGGGGGACTAATGAAAAACTGTTTTTT
v_gene: TRBV4-2; d_gene: NA; abundance: few; j_gene: TRBJ2-2; CDR3aa: CASSQVDANTGELFF; CDR3nt: TGTGCCAGCAGCCAAGTAGACGCGAACACCGGGGAGCTGTTTTTT
v_gene: TRBV13; d_gene: NA; abundance: few; j_gene: TRBJ2-7; CDR3aa: CASSSRDISSYEQYF; CDR3nt: TGTGCCAGCAGCTCCCGGGACATCAGCTCCTACGAGCAGTACTTC
v_gene: TRBV10-3; d_gene: TRBD2; abundance: NA; j_gene: TRBJ2-1; CDR3aa: CAISGLAGGTDEQFF; CDR3nt: TGTGCCATCAGTGGGCTAGCGGGAGGAACTGATGAGCAGTTCTTC
v_gene: TRBV19; d_gene: NA; abundance: NA; j_gene: TRBJ1-1; CDR3aa: CASRLAGELGTEAFF; CDR3nt: TGTGCCAGTCGGTTAGCAGGGGAATTGGGCACTGAAGCTTTCTTT
v_gene: TRBV19; d_gene: NA; abundance: NA; j_gene: TRBJ1-1; CDR3aa: CASSIEDMVGNTEAFF; CDR3nt: TGTGCCAGTAGTATTGAGGACATGGTCGGGAACACTGAAGCTTTCTTT
v_gene: TRBV6-6; d_gene: NA; abundance: NA; j_gene: TRBJ1-1; CDR3aa: CASSRTQRNTEAFF; CDR3nt: TGTGCCAGCAGCCGGACTCAGCGGAACACTGAAGCTTTCTTT
v_gene: TRBV6-1; d_gene: NA; abundance: once; j_gene: TRBJ1-1; CDR3aa: CASSRQQGTTEAFF; CDR3nt: TGTGCCAGCAGTCGTCAGCAGGGTACCACTGAAGCTTTCTTT
v_gene: TRBV6-5; d_gene: TRBD2; abundance: NA; j_gene: TRBJ2-1; CDR3aa: CASRVPSGRRDEQFF; CDR3nt: TGTGCCAGCAGAGTCCCTAGCGGGAGGCGGGATGAGCAGTTCTTC
v_gene: TRBV28; d_gene: NA; abundance: NA; j_gene: TRBJ2-5; CDR3aa: CASSLSVVGGQETQYF; CDR3nt: TGTGCCAGCAGTTTATCCGTTGTTGGCGGACAAGAGACCCAGTACTTC